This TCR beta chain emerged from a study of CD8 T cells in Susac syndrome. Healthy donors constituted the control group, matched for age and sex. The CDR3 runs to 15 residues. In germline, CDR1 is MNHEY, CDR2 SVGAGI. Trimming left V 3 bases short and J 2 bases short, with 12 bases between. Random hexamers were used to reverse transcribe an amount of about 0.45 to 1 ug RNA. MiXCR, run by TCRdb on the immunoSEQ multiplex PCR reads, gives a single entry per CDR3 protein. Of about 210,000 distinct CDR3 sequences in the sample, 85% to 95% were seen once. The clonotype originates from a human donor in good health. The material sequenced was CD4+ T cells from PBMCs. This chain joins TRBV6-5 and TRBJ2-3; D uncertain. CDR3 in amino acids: CASSYFGEPTDTQYF. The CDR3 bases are TGTGCCAGCAGTTATTTCGGAGAACCCACAGATACGCAGTATTTT.